The rows below give T cell receptor beta chains drawn from one sample of a study of blood T cell repertoires in COVID-19. The assay was immunoSEQ multiplex PCR, and TCRdb's table has in-frame clones only and misses some. The table records under 200,000 clones, roughly 90% of them present only once. The specimen was peripheral blood. These receptors all come from a woman aged 70-85 years with acute or convalescent COVID-19. CDR3s include the opening cysteine and the closing phenylalanine or tryptophan.

CDR3: CASSLGTTYEQYF
J: TRBJ2-7
V: TRBV28

CDR3: CASSLGHGGRSATNEKLFF
J: TRBJ1-4
V: TRBV7-8

CDR3: CAWSVPYFGTSASSTDTQYF
J: TRBJ2-3
V: TRBV30

CDR3: CSVAGSSTLEETQYF
J: TRBJ2-5
V: TRBV29-1

CDR3: CASSGGAGTDTQYF
J: TRBJ2-3
V: TRBV3-1/TRBV3-2

CDR3: CASSLDGGAGQPQHF
J: TRBJ1-5
V: TRBV7-2

CDR3: CAWSGAVSNEKLFF
J: TRBJ1-4
V: TRBV30

CDR3: CASSYGHANEKLFF
J: TRBJ1-4
V: TRBV6-5

CDR3: CASSFRDWTNGYTF
J: TRBJ1-2
V: TRBV27

CDR3: CASSPQGNYGYTF
J: TRBJ1-2
V: TRBV27

CDR3: CASSKGGAVMNTEAFF
J: TRBJ1-1
V: TRBV7-9

CDR3: CASSLEVWGRAANEKLFF
J: TRBJ1-4
V: TRBV7-2

CDR3: CASSQVQAEQYF
J: TRBJ2-7
V: TRBV3-1/TRBV3-2

CDR3: CASSLWDRGLSGYTF
J: TRBJ1-2
V: TRBV28

CDR3: CASSLEYGSYEQYF
J: TRBJ2-7
V: TRBV5-1

CDR3: CAWKVGTATNEKLFF
J: TRBJ1-4
V: TRBV30

CDR3: CASSPGGGRSSYEQYF
J: TRBJ2-7
V: TRBV5-1

CDR3: CASSQETWKEEKLFF
J: TRBJ1-4
V: TRBV14

CDR3: CASSLGYRVRDTEAFF
J: TRBJ1-1
V: TRBV11-2

CDR3: CASSQDGGPAYGYTF
J: TRBJ1-2
V: TRBV4-1

CDR3: CASSPATAGEQYF
J: TRBJ2-7
V: TRBV18

CDR3: CASGGRPGPPQHF
J: TRBJ1-5
V: TRBV19

CDR3: CASSSGGISEKLFF
J: TRBJ1-4
V: TRBV6-5

CDR3: CASSMFFELAVYNEQFF
J: TRBJ2-1
V: TRBV19

CDR3: CASSFVQVTDTQYF
J: TRBJ2-3
V: TRBV11-2

CDR3: CASSFLQGPIYF
J: TRBJ1-3
V: TRBV12-3/TRBV12-4